The 6 T cell receptor beta chains below were found in one sample sequenced in a study of blood T cells in healthy people across ages. Next came a second PCR, run for about 7 to 12 cycles, which used a sample-barcoded 5' primer along with a J-beta primer mix. TCRdb re-derived calls from the 5' RACE reads in MiXCR, one entry per CDR3 protein. In the table there are 600,000 to 1,000,000 distinct CDR3 sequences, roughly 25% of which are singletons. A further study also used this sample, focusing on T cells of mothers and their children.

The sample taken for sequencing was blood. These receptors were collected from a boy younger than 18 in good health.

The V call is TRBV2, the J call TRBJ2-1; 12 bases fit TRBD2. This CDR3 spans 16 amino acids. Germline V gene lookup returns CDR1 SNHLY and CDR2 FYNNEI. V was clipped by 3 bases and J by 8 bases; unmatched bases: 8. The CDR3 is CASSDGLAGGPHEQFF. CDR3 sequence (DNA): TGTGCCAGCAGTGACGGCCTAGCGGGGGGGCCCCATGAGCAGTTCTTC.

This clonotype turned up a few times. The chain recombines TRBV10-3 with TRBJ1-4, with D perhaps TRBD1 (6 bases). CDR1 and CDR2 from the germline V gene are ENHRY and SYGVKD. V was trimmed by 3 bases and J by 11 bases, leaving 10 bases between them. The length of the CDR3 is 12 residues. In DNA form, the CDR3 reads TGTGCCATCAGTGACGGGCAGGGGAAACTGTTTTTT. It yields the protein CAISDGQGKLFF.

The chain carries TRBV24-1 and TRBJ1-2; 11 nucleotides agree with TRBD1. From germline, CDR1 is KGHDR and CDR2 SFDVKD. The V segment lost 3 bases and the J segment 6 bases; nucleotides outside the gene matches: 5. The CDR3 sequence is 15 residues long. This CDR3 reads CATSDPGQGADGYTF. CDR3 in DNA: TGTGCCACCAGTGATCCCGGACAGGGGGCCGATGGCTACACCTTC.

The chain employs TRBV20-1 and TRBJ1-1; perhaps TRBD1 as D (6 bases). CDR1 is DFQATT and CDR2 is SNEGSKA in the germline V gene (reference sequence). Deletions cut 0 bases from V and 0 bases from J, with 11 bases between. CDR3 length equals 15 residues. The CDR3 DNA reads as TGCAGTGCTAGAGATGGACAGACAGTGAACACTGAAGCTTTCTTT. Its translation is CSARDGQTVNTEAFF.

This clonotype appeared a few times. The chain links TRBV14 to TRBJ2-1, with 9 bases matching TRBD2. V dropped 6 bases and J dropped 8; count of bases not matched to a gene: 8. The CDR3 totals 14 residues. Germline loops: CDR1 SGHDN, CDR2 FVKESK. The CDR3, as DNA: TGTGCCAGCAGTAGAGCGGGGGGAGGCCATGAGCAGTTCTTC. This sequence encodes CASSRAGGGHEQFF.

This chain joins TRBV18 and TRBJ1-1; D call uncertain. With 3 bases removed from V and 6 bases from J, the gap between germline ends came to 14 bases. This CDR3 is built from 14 residues. CDR1 KGHSH and CDR2 LQKENI come from the germline V gene. CDR3 amino acids: CASSPLAKYAEAFF. CDR3 DNA: TGTGCCAGCTCACCCCTCGCGAAGTACGCTGAAGCTTTCTTT.